The clone carrying this T cell receptor beta chain showed up just a few times. It may be a read error: a sequence one base away is much more abundant. Trimming removed 4 bases from V and 3 bases from J, with 12 bases in between. This CDR3 spans 14 amino acids. CDR1 is MDHEN and CDR2 is SYDVKM in the germline V gene. These data belong to a study of regulatory T cells in long-lasting Graves disease. Documented time point: newly diagnosed GD, antithyroid drugs for less than 3 months. Extracted RNA from PBMCs served as the source of the TCR library. Arm-PCR with iRepertoire HTBI primers amplified the CDR3 regions for these TCR beta libraries. TCRdb ran MiXCR on the multiplex PCR reads and lists one entry per CDR3 protein. The data contain roughly 440,000 distinct CDR3 sequences, 16% of them seen just once; the ten biggest clones take up about 23%. Another study also made use of these data, one on T cells in Graves' hyperthyroidism and ophthalmopathy.

The sample was peripheral blood mononuclear cells (PBMCs), taken at new diagnosis, from a patient treated with antithyroid drugs. This chain connects TRBV28 to TRBJ2-5; D could derive from TRBD1 or TRBD2 (5 bases each). The source is a woman under 30 with Graves disease. CDR3 bases: TGTGCCAGCAGTTATTGGGGGTCCAAAGAGACCCAGTACTTC. It codes for CASSYWGSKETQYF.